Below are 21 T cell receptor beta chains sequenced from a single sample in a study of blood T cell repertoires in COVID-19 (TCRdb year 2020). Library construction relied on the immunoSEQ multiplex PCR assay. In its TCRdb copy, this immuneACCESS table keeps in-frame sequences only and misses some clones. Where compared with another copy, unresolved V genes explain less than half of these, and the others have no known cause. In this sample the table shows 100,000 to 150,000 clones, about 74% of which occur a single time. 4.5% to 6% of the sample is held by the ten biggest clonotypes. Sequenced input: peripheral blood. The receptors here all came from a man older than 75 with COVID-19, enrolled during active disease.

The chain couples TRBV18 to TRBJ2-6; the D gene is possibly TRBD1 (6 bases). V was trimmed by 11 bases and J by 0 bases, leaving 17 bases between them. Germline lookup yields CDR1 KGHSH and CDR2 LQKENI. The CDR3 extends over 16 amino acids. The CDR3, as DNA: TGTGCCTCGAATGAGGGGGTAAACTCTGGGGCCAACGTCCTGACTTTC. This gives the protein CASNEGVNSGANVLTF.

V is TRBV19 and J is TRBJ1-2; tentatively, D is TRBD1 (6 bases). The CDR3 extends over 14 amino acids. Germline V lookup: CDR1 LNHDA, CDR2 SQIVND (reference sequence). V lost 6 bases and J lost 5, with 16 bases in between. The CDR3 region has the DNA TGTGCCAGTAGCAACCCAGGGGTGGAGTATGGCTACACCTTC. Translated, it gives CASSNPGVEYGYTF. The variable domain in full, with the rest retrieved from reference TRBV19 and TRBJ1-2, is DGGITQSPKYLFRKEGQNVTLSCEQNLNHDAMYWYRQDPGQGLRLIYYSQIVNDFQKGDIAEGYSVSREKKESFPLTVTSAQKNPTAFYLCASSNPGVEYGYTFGSGTRLTVV.

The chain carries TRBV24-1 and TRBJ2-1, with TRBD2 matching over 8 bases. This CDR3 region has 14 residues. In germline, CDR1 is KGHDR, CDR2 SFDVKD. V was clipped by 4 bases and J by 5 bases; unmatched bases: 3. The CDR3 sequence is CATSEAGGDNEQFF. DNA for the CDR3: TGTGCCACCAGTGAGGCGGGAGGAGACAATGAGCAGTTCTTC.

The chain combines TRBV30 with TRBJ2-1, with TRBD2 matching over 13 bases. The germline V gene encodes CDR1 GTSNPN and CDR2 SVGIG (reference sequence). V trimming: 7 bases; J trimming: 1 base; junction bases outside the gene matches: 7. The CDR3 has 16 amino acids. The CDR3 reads CASTRTSGSSYNEQFF. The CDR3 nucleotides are TGTGCCTCAACGAGGACTAGCGGGAGTTCCTACAATGAGCAGTTCTTC.

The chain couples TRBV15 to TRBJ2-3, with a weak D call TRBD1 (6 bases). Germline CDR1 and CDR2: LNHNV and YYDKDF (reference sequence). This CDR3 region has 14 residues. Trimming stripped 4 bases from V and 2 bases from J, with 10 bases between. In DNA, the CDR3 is TGTGCCACCAGCAAGAACAGGGCCACAGATACGCAGTATTTT. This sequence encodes CATSKNRATDTQYF.

CDR3 DNA sequence: TGTGCCAGCAGTGAAGGGCTAGTTAGCTCCTACGAGCAGTACTTC. This encodes CASSEGLVSSYEQYF. The rearrangement links TRBV2 to TRBJ2-7; D gene uncertain. The length of the CDR3 is 15 residues. V gave up 1 base and J gave up 0 bases, with 10 bases separating them. Germline lookup yields CDR1 SNHLY and CDR2 FYNNEI.

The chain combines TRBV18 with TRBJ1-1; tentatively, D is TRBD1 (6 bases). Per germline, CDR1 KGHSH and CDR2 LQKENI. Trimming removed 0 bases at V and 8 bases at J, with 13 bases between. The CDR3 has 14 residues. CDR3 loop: CASSPPTGGPEAFF. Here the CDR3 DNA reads TGTGCCAGCTCACCACCGACAGGCGGCCCAGAAGCTTTCTTT.

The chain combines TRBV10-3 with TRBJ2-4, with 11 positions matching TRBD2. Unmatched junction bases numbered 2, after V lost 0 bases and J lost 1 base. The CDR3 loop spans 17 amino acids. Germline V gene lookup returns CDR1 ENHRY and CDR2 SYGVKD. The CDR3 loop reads CAISESASGGAKNIQYF. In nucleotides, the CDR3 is TGTGCCATCAGTGAGTCGGCTAGCGGGGGGGCCAAAAACATTCAGTACTTC.

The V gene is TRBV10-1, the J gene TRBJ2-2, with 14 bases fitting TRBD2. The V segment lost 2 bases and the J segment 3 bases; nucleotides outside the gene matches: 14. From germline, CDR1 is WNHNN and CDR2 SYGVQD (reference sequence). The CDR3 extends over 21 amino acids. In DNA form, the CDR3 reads TGCGCCAGCAGTGAGCTCAGACCCGGGACTAGCGGGAGTTCCCACACCGGGGAGCTGTTTTTT. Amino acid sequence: CASSELRPGTSGSSHTGELFF.

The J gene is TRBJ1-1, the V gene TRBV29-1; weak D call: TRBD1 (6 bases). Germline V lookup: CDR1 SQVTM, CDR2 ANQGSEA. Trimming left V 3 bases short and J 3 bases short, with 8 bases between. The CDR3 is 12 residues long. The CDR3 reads CSVDRGYTEAFF. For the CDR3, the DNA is TGCAGCGTTGACAGGGGTTACACTGAAGCTTTCTTT.

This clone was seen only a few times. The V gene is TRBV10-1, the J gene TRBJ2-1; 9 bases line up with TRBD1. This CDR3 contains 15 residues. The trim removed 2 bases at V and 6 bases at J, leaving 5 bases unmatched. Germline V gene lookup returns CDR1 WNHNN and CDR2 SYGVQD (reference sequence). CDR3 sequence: CASSERGTGFNEQFF. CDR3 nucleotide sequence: TGCGCCAGCAGTGAGCGTGGGACAGGGTTCAATGAGCAGTTCTTC.

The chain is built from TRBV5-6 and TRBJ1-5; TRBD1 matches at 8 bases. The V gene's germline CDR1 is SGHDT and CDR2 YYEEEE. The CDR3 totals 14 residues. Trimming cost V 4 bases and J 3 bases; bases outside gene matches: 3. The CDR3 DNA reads TGTGCCAGCAGCCAGGGACAGGACAATCAGCCCCAGCATTTT. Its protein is CASSQGQDNQPQHF.

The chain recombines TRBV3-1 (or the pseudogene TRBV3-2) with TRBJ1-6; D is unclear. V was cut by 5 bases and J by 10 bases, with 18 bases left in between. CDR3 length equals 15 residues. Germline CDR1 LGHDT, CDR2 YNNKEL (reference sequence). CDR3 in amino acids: CASSYGYGDTSPLHF. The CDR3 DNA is TGTGCCAGCAGCTACGGTTACGGGGATACCTCACCCCTCCACTTT.

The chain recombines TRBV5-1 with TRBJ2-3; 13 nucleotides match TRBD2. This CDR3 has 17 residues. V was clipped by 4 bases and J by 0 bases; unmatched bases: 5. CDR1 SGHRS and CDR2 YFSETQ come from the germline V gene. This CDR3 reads CASSAGTSGMSTDTQYF. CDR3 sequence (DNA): TGCGCCAGCAGCGCCGGGACTAGCGGGATGAGCACAGATACGCAGTATTTT.

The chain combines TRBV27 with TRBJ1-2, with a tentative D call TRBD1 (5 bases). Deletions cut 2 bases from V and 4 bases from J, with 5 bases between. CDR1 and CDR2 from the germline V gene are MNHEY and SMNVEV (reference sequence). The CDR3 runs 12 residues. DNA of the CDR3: TGTGCCAGCAGTTTACAGGGCTATGGCTACACCTTC. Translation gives CASSLQGYGYTF.

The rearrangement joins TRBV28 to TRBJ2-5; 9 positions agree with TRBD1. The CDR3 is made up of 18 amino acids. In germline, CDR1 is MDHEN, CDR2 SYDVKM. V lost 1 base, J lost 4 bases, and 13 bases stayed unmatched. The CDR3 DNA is TGTGCCAGCAGTTTATTGCCCCCCGGGACAGGGTATCTAGAGACCCAGTACTTC. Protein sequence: CASSLLPPGTGYLETQYF. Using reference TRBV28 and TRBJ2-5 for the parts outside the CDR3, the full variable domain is DVKVTQSSRYLVKRTGEKVFLECVQDMDHENMFWYRQDPGLGLRLIYFSYDVKMKEKGDIPEGYSVSREKKERFSLILESASTNQTSMYLCASSLLPPGTGYLETQYFGPGTRLLVL.

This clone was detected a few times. CDR3 sequence reads: CASSQIAGVREQYF. The CDR3 nucleotides read TGCGCCAGCAGCCAGATAGCGGGAGTGAGAGAGCAGTACTTC. The chain joins TRBV4-1 to TRBJ2-7; 9 positions agree with TRBD2. The V gene's germline CDR1 is MGHRA and CDR2 YSYEKL. The V gene end was trimmed by 3 bases and the J gene end by 7 bases; junction bases not matched to a gene: 7. The CDR3 is 14 residues long.

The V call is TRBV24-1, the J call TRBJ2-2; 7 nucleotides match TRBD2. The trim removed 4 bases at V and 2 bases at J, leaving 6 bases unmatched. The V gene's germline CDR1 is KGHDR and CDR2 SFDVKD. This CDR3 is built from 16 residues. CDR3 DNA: TGTGCCACCAGTGACCCCGGGGGGTTTAACACCGGGGAGCTGTTTTTT. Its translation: CATSDPGGFNTGELFF.

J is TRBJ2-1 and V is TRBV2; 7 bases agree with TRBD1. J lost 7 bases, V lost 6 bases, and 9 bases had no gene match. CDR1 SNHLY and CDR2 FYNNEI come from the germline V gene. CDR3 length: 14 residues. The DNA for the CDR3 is TGTGCCAGCAGCATAACCAGACAGGGTAATGAGCAGTTCTTC. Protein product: CASSITRQGNEQFF.

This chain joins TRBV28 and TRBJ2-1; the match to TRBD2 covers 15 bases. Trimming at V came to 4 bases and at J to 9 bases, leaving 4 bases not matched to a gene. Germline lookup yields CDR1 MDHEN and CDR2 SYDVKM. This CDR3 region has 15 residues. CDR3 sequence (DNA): TGTGCCAGCAGTTCCGGACTAGCGGGAGGGTTTGAGCAGTTCTTC. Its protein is CASSSGLAGGFEQFF.

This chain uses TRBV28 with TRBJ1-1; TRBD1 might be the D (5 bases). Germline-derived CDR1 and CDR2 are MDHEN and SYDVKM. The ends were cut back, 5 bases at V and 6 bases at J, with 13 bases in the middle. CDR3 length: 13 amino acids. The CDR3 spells CASSDPGKAEAFF. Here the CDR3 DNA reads TGTGCCAGCAGTGATCCAGGGAAGGCTGAAGCTTTCTTT.